The entry below gives a single TCR beta chain sequence along with its context. This sample is drawn from a study of blood T cell repertoires in COVID-19. Germline assignment: CDR1 KGHDR and CDR2 SFDVKD. CDR3 length: 14 residues. Trimming removed 3 bases from V and 9 bases from J, with 14 bases in between. Clones were sequenced by immunoSEQ multiplex PCR, and TCRdb holds only the in-frame ones, with some missing. Here the sample spans tens of thousands of clones, about 81% being singletons. The chain carries TRBV24-1 and TRBJ1-5; no clear D gene. The clonotype was recovered from a man aged 45 to 65 with active COVID-19. The sequencing sample was made of peripheral blood. The CDR3 DNA follows: TGTGCCACCAGTGATGACGCTTCCCGGGGGCCCCAGCATTTT. It codes for CATSDDASRGPQHF.